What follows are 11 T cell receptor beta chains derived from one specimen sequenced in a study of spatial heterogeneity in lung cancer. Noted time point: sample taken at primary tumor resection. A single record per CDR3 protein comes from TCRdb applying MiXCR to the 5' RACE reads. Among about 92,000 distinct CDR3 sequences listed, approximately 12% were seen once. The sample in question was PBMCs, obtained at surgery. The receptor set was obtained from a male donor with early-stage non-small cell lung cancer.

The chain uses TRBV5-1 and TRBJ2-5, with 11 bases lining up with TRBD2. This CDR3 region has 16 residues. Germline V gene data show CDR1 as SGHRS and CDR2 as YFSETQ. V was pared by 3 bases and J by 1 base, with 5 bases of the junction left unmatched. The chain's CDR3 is CASSSPGLAVQETQYF. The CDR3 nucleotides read TGCGCCAGCAGCTCTCCGGGACTAGCGGTCCAAGAGACCCAGTACTTC.

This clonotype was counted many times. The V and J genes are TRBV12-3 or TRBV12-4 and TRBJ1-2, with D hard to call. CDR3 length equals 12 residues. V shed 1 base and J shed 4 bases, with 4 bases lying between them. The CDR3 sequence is CASSLGSYGYTF. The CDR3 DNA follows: TGTGCCAGCAGTTTAGGCAGCTATGGCTACACCTTC.

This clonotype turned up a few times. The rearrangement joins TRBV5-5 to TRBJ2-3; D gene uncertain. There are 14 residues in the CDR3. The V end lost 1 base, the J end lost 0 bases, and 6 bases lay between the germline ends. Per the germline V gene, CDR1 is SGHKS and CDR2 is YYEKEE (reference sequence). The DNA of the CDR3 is TGTGCCAGCAGCTTGTTGGTAAGCACAGATACGCAGTATTTT. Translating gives CASSLLVSTDTQYF.

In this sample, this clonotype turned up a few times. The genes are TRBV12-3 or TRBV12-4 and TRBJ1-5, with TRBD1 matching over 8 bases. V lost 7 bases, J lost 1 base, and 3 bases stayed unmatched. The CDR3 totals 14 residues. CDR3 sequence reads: CASTRTGSNQPQHF. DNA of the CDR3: TGTGCCAGCACGCGGACAGGGAGCAATCAGCCCCAGCATTTT.

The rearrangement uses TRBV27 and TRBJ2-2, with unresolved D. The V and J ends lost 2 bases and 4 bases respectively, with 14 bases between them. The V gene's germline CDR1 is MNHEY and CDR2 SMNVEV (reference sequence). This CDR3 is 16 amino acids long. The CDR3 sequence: CASSLNVGTGTGELFF. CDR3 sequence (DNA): TGTGCCAGCAGTTTAAACGTTGGCACGGGCACCGGGGAGCTGTTTTTT.

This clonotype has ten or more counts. As DNA, the CDR3 is TGTGCCATCAGTTTAGACAGGGCCTACGAGCAGTACTTC. Translation: CAISLDRAYEQYF. The chain employs TRBV10-3 and TRBJ2-7; 7 bases fit TRBD1. This CDR3 contains 13 residues. Germline CDR1 is ENHRY and CDR2 is SYGVKD. J lost 2 bases, V lost 5 bases, and 3 bases had no gene match.

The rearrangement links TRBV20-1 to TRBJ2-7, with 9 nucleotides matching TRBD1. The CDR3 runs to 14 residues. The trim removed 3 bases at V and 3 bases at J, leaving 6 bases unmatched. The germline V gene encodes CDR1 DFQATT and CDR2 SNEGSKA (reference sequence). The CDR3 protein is CSASPGQGSYEQYF. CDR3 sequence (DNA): TGCAGTGCTAGCCCCGGACAGGGGAGCTACGAGCAGTACTTC.

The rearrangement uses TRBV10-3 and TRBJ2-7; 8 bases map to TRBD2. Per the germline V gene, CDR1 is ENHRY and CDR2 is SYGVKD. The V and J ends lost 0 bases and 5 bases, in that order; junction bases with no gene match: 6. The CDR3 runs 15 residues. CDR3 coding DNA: TGTGCCATCAGTGAGTCTGGCGGGGGGACCCACGAGCAGTACTTC. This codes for CAISESGGGTHEQYF.

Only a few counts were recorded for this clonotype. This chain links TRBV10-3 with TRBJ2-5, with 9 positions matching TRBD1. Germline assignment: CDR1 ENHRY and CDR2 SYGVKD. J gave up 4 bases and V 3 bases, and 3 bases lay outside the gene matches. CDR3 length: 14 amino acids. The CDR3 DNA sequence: TGTGCCATCAGTGATACAGGGGGCGCAGAGACCCAGTACTTC. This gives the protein CAISDTGGAETQYF.

CDR3 residues: CASSSQMTLSNTGELFF. The CDR3 DNA reads as TGTGCCAGCAGCTCCCAGATGACCCTGTCGAACACCGGGGAGCTGTTTTTT. The chain couples TRBV7-2 to TRBJ2-2; D unclear. CDR1 is SGHTA, CDR2 FQGNSA, per germline. The CDR3 covers 17 residues. Trimming cost V 4 bases and J 0 bases, with 15 bases left between them.

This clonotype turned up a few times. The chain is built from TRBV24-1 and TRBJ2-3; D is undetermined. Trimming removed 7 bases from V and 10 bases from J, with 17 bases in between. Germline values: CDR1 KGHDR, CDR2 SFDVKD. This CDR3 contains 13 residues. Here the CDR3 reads CATSRFARESQYF. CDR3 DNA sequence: TGTGCCACCAGCCGATTTGCCCGTGAATCGCAGTATTTT.